The entry that follows covers one TCR beta chain sequence. Its antigen is as yet unknown. Using immunoSEQ multiplex PCR, the repertoire was profiled, and TCRdb retains in-frame clones only, with some absent. The sample records around 82,000 clones, 84% being singletons. The data belong to a study of identifying expanded T cells in peripheral blood. Findings and caveats of the study: Approximately 1.1 clones differed between technical replicates, versus roughly 16 and 20 over time.

V gave up 4 bases and J gave up 0 bases; unmatched junction bases: 9. CDR1 and CDR2 (germline): SGHKS, YYEKEE (reference sequence). The CDR3 contains 16 residues. This clonotype was sampled from a person aged 18 to 75 in good health. The V gene is TRBV5-5, the J gene TRBJ1-1; 7 bases agree with TRBD1. Sequencing was carried out using blood. CDR3 DNA: TGTGCCAGCAGCGTTCAGGGGGTATCCCTGAACACTGAAGCTTTCTTT. Amino acids: CASSVQGVSLNTEAFF. The full variable domain, completed using reference TRBV5-5 and TRBJ1-1, is DAGVTQSPTHLIKTRGQQVTLRCSPISGHKSVSWYQQVLGQGPQFIFQYYEKEERGRGNFPDRFSARQFPNYSSELNVNALLLGDSALYLCASSVQGVSLNTEAFFGQGTRLTVV.